Listed below are T cell receptor beta chains from one sample, sequenced in a study of regulatory T cells in long-lasting Graves disease. From the multiplex PCR reads, TCRdb called clonotypes with MiXCR, one entry per CDR3 protein. The top ten hold approximately 14% of the sample, which has under 300,000 distinct CDR3 sequences, around 19% seen once. These data were also filed under a second study, of T cells in Graves' hyperthyroidism and ophthalmopathy.

The sequencing here drew on peripheral blood mononuclear cells (PBMCs), taken at new diagnosis, from a patient treated with antithyroid drugs. Source of these receptors: a woman aged 30 to 39 with Graves disease. CDR3s include the opening cysteine and the closing phenylalanine or tryptophan. The order of the fields is J gene, V gene, D gene, clone size, CDR3 protein, CDR3 DNA. The D gene is left open where the match is weak. Rows give clone size only sometimes, using once, few, many, or a class for an expanded clone.

J gene: TRBJ2-2; V gene: TRBV27; D gene: -; clone size: -; CDR3 protein: CASSLSSAGELFF; CDR3 DNA: TGTGCCAGCAGTTTATCGTCGGCCGGGGAGCTGTTTTTT
J gene: TRBJ2-1; V gene: TRBV20-1; D gene: TRBD2; clone size: many; CDR3 protein: CSARDPYGGGTNEQFF; CDR3 DNA: TGCAGTGCTAGAGATCCGTACGGGGGGGGGACCAATGAGCAGTTCTTC
J gene: TRBJ1-2; V gene: TRBV5-1; D gene: -; clone size: many; CDR3 protein: CASSLSRVSDGYTF; CDR3 DNA: TGCGCCAGCAGCTTATCCAGGGTATCGGATGGCTACACCTTC
J gene: TRBJ1-1; V gene: TRBV18; D gene: -; clone size: many; CDR3 protein: CASSPRDLREYAEAFF; CDR3 DNA: TGTGCCAGCTCACCTAGGGACCTCCGGGAGTATGCTGAAGCTTTCTTT
J gene: TRBJ1-5; V gene: TRBV4-1; D gene: -; clone size: few; CDR3 protein: CASSQVHRERGPQPQHF; CDR3 DNA: TGCGCCAGCAGCCAAGTCCATAGGGAGAGGGGACCTCAGCCCCAGCATTTT
J gene: TRBJ2-1; V gene: TRBV9; D gene: TRBD2; clone size: many; CDR3 protein: CASSVASGGAWEQFF; CDR3 DNA: TGTGCCAGCAGCGTAGCTAGCGGGGGGGCATGGGAGCAGTTCTTC
J gene: TRBJ1-1; V gene: TRBV5-1; D gene: TRBD1; clone size: many; CDR3 protein: CASSALGQDNTEAFF; CDR3 DNA: TGCGCCAGCAGCGCCCTAGGACAGGATAACACTGAAGCTTTCTTT
J gene: TRBJ1-5; V gene: TRBV2; D gene: -; clone size: many; CDR3 protein: CASSDQAGDKREGAQHF; CDR3 DNA: TGTGCCAGCAGTGACCAGGCGGGGGACAAGAGGGAGGGAGCCCAGCATTTT
J gene: TRBJ1-5; V gene: TRBV6-2/TRBV6-3; D gene: TRBD1; clone size: -; CDR3 protein: CASRPGTGYQPQHF; CDR3 DNA: TGTGCCAGCAGACCTGGGACAGGGTATCAGCCCCAGCATTTT
J gene: TRBJ2-3; V gene: TRBV19; D gene: -; clone size: many; CDR3 protein: CASSGGAYTDTQYF; CDR3 DNA: TGTGCCAGTAGTGGGGGGGCATACACAGATACGCAGTATTTT